This TCR beta chain originates from a study of technical replicates of blood from a few donors. Assay used: immunoSEQ multiplex PCR; TCRdb lists only in-frame clones, some missing. The data show about 79,000 clones, with approximately 94% seen just once and about 0.24% held by the top ten. The origin of this receptor is a human donor in good health. Source material: T cells isolated from PBMCs.

The CDR3 region is CASSLGTTGTNEKLFF. In nucleotides, the CDR3 is TGCGCCAGCAGCTTGGGTACGACGGGAACTAATGAAAAACTGTTTTTT. This sequence joins TRBV5-1 and TRBJ1-4; D gene ambiguous. The CDR3 covers 16 residues. Germline assignment: CDR1 SGHRS and CDR2 YFSETQ. V was pared by 0 bases and J by 1 base, with 10 bases between.